This T cell receptor beta chain was captured in a study of OX40 agonist ivuxolimab in advanced cancers. Broader study findings: At 0.1 to 3.0 mg/kg, CD4+ and CD8+ blood T cells expanded clonally by week 6. Among the lowest peripheral clonal expansion occurred in 0.1-3.0 mg/kg partial responders.

The CDR3 consists of 18 residues. J gave up 6 bases and V 5 bases, and 17 bases lay outside the gene matches. The germline gives CDR1 SEHNR, CDR2 FQNEAQ (reference sequence). Data came from immunoSEQ multiplex PCR; TCRdb stores just in-frame clones and leaves some out. This table has over 85,000 clones, 90% appearing once. Drawing of blood for sampling happened at baseline, at cycle 4 day 1, and at cycle 7 day 1. On this clone itself: Its antigen is currently unknown.

J is TRBJ1-4 and V is TRBV7-9; 8 nucleotides align to TRBD1. The input for sequencing was CD4+ or CD8+ T cells sorted from blood, taken in a trial of the OX40 agonist ivuxolimab. This clonotype was sampled from an adult with an advanced solid tumor such as melanoma, head and neck, liver or kidney cancer. CDR3 amino acids: CASSETPTGVVFDEKLFF. The CDR3 DNA follows: TGTGCCAGCAGCGAGACACCGACAGGGGTGGTCTTTGATGAAAAACTGTTTTTT.